This T cell receptor (beta chain) is from a study of blood T cell repertoires in COVID-19. Study summary: Acute and convalescent COVID-19 specimens originated in the United States, Italy and Spain.

In the original workflow: The authors estimated nucleated cell counts from reference gene primer amplification. Clones were sequenced by immunoSEQ multiplex PCR, and TCRdb holds only the in-frame ones, with some missing. D and trimming come from the DNA, and the V and J calls and clone size come from that table. This table holds approximately 120,000 clones, 92% found once. CDR1 and CDR2 from the germline V gene are SGHRS and YFSETQ. V lost 4 bases and J 1 base, leaving 11 bases between the germline ends. The CDR3 is 14 residues long. This sequence was found in a man in his forties or fifties with COVID-19, enrolled during active disease. The chain carries TRBV5-1 and TRBJ1-2; D is undetermined. The specimen sequenced was peripheral blood. In DNA form, the CDR3 reads TGCGCCAGCAGCCCCGACAACGTTAACTATGGCTACACCTTC. Translating it yields CASSPDNVNYGYTF.